What follows describes a single T cell receptor beta chain. Its antigen has not been determined. No qualities accompany the bases; no much larger clone lies one base away. The entry originates in a study of blood T cell repertoires in COVID-19 (dated by TCRdb to about 2020). As for the study more broadly: Samples from collaborators originated in the United States, Italy and Spain and spanned both the acute and convalescent phases of COVID-19. Samples came from the ongoing ImmuneRACE study (first 160 participants) plus 1,254 subjects from 6 global collaborators. The material from the prospective study consisted of cDNA or gDNA derived from T cells, B-cell-depleted T cells, or PBMCs. The repertoires were made available in a free public database intended to serve as a resource for research on the immune response to SARS-CoV-2. A de-identified subject ID, COVID-19 status, age in years and sex were almost always included in the sample metadata. Deeply sampled blood TCRbeta repertoires from subjects exposed to, actively infected with, or recovered from COVID-19 were included in the dataset. Where HLA class I and class II types were available, the types were taken from metadata supplied by the sample provider, not from assay-based typing.

TCRbeta CDR3 regions were amplified from genomic DNA by means of the immunoSEQ Assay, a bias-controlled multiplex PCR. From the authors' description of their analysis: The number of nucleated cells in each sample was estimated by amplification of reference gene primers within the assay. To quantify the absolute abundance of each unique TCRbeta CDR3 rearrangement, sequence reads were collapsed and filtered. Productive Simpson clonality was computed per sample as the square root of Simpson's diversity index over productive rearrangements. This immuneACCESS table, as held by TCRdb, lists in-frame sequences with V and J called but not all clones. Of the missing ones, under half trace to an unresolved V gene in checked studies; the others have no known cause. V, J and clone size were drawn from that table, and D and trimming were deduced from the DNA. This sample gives 300,000 to 450,000 clones in total; roughly 90% of them show up just once. Under 4% of the sample comes from the top ten.

General conclusions and limits of the study: Clinical and demographic metadata were provided uncurated, with the amount varying by source and participant.

Via the germline V gene, CDR1 is ENHRY and CDR2 SYGVKD. Trimming takes 8 bases from V and 1 base from J, and the germline ends sit 8 bases apart. Spanning cysteine to phenylalanine, the CDR3 consists of 13 amino acids. Here the CDR3 DNA is all that survives: 39 bases in frame from base 1. One collaborating source in Seattle enrolled patients while the patients were actively infected and followed the patients over time throughout the course of disease. Whole blood was collected in K2EDTA tubes by collaborating institutions according to the institutions' own protocols. For TCRbeta analysis, collaborators shipped samples as frozen whole blood, isolated PBMCs, or DNA extracted from either of those sample types.

The source material was peripheral blood. This chain joins TRBV10-3 to TRBJ2-2, and the D gene may be TRBD2, 5 bases matching. The source is a woman aged 30 to 39 with COVID-19, enrolled during active disease. The CDR3 protein is CAIGRLNTGELFF. The DNA sequence is TGTGCCATCGGGAGACTGAACACCGGGGAGCTGTTTTTT.